This T cell receptor (beta chain) was retrieved from a study of CD8+CD57+ T cells in acquired aplastic anemia (dated by TCRdb to the late 2010s). Broadly, across the study: Extracted DNA from sorted CD4+ and CD8+ cells averaged approximately 3 ug, ranging from roughly 0.17 to 27.4 ug. A CD8+CD57+ expansion meant a frequency higher than the mean frequency seen in healthy subjects. Beyond this particular receptor, the publication reports: Fewer than 30 CD8+ CDR3 sequences were found in both patients and controls but appeared to be highly expressed in patients and within the immunodominant clones of the patients. No significant difference in CD8+ Simpson's diversity was found between patients and healthy controls (P=0.060).

Trimming costs V 3 bases and J 3 bases, and their ends lie 17 bases apart. Both ends counted, the CDR3 spans 17 residues. Kept here is only the CDR3 DNA, which spans 51 bases and is read in frame from base 1. Reading the germline V gene gives CDR1 KGHDR and CDR2 SFDVKD. Genomic DNA was used as template for profiling of TCR beta VDJ combinations and CDR3 sequences. TCR repertoire sequencing was run on an Illumina HiSeq 2000. From the authors' description of their analysis: Repertoires were assessed using TRBV/TRBJ rearrangement plots, CDR3 size and DJ length profiles, and Simpson's diversity index. The immunodominant clone was defined as the most abundant DNA sequence in deep sequencing data. CDR3 amino acid sequences were checked for sharing across subjects and were also compared against the VDJdb database and published repertoires. TCRdb redid the processing of the public reads, applying fastp at Q25 and MiXCR, and retained in-frame beta chains. Every entry covers one CDR3 protein and lists the most common genes and DNA from its rows. For this entry, the V and J calls and clone size follow TCRdb and not the study's own pipeline. The sample table records some 200,000 distinct CDR3 sequences; approximately 50% of these occur just once. Of the sample, 9.7% falls within the top ten clones.

Flow cytometry had shown CD8+CD57+ cell expansion in the patients selected for sequencing. Every patient had severe acquired aplastic anemia, diagnosed using the International Study of Aplastic Anemia and Agranulocytosis and Camitta criteria. At the time blood was sampled, none of the patients had received any therapy. In this study, sorted CD4+ and CD8+ T cells from the blood of healthy subjects and of severe aplastic anemia patients had their TCR repertoires deep-sequenced. In the USA, patient enrollment took place under clinicaltrials.gov protocols 00001620, 01623167, 00001397, 00071045, 00081523 and 00961064. Ficoll-Paque density gradient centrifugation was used to isolate peripheral blood mononuclear cells. Before DNA was extracted, CD4+ and CD8+ T cells were sorted using either FACS or magnetic beads. On this clonotype itself: This clone's antigen is unknown. Possible read error: a much larger clone is one base away. The missing conserved phenylalanine or tryptophan at the end of this CDR3 makes a read error likely.

The sequenced sample was sorted CD4+, CD8+, or CD8+CD57+ T cells (not recorded which) from PBMCs. The clonotype comes from a human donor with aplastic anemia. The chain is encoded by TRBV24-1 joined to TRBJ2-1; the D element might be TRBD1 or TRBD2, as each aligns at 5 bases. The DNA is TGTGCCACCAGTGATACCTCACCCGGGACGGGCTACAATGAGCAGTTCCTC. Its amino acids are CATSDTSPGTGYNEQFL.